Sequencing of this T cell receptor beta chain was carried out in a study of cytomegalovirus exposure and HLA in healthy donors. Whole-study findings and limits: The listing of roughly 160 TCR beta chains classed them as cytomegalovirus-associated. Trimming of TCR beta V- and J-genes showed a link, identified in a later analysis, to a missense DCLRE1C variant.

In the case of this clone: Its antigen is still unknown.

The CDR3 runs to 13 residues. V gave up 3 bases and J gave up 2 bases, with 8 bases separating them. Germline loops: CDR1 SGHVS, CDR2 FQNEAQ. In the PCR, 60 Vbeta and 13 Jbeta primers were used. Using immunoSEQ multiplex PCR, the repertoire was profiled, and TCRdb retains in-frame clones only, with some absent. Of around 160,000 clones listed, about three quarters are singletons. J is TRBJ2-7 and V is TRBV7-8; unclear D gene. The origin of this receptor is a man aged 50-59 years in good health and CMV-seropositive. Sequenced: PBMCs. CDR3 protein: CASSFVATYEQYF. The CDR3 DNA sequence: TGTGCCAGCAGCTTTGTCGCTACCTACGAGCAGTACTTC. The whole variable domain, remainder taken from reference TRBV7-8 and TRBJ2-7, is GAGVSQSPRYKVAKRGQDVALRCDPISGHVSLFWYQQALGQGPEFLTYFQNEAQLDKSGLPSDRFFAERPEGSVSTLKIQRTQQEDSAVYLCASSFVATYEQYFGPGTRLTVT.